Shown below are 9 T cell receptor beta chains from a single sample sequenced in a study of blood T cell repertoires in COVID-19. Here immunoSEQ multiplex PCR was the method, and the copy in TCRdb shows in-frame clones only, minus some. The table lists about 150,000 clones, around 87% of them singletons. The material sequenced was peripheral blood. The receptors come from a man older than 75 with acute or convalescent COVID-19.

V is TRBV9 and J is TRBJ2-1, with TRBD2 matching over 8 bases. Germline V gene data show CDR1 as SGDLS and CDR2 as YYNGEE. After removal of 6 bases from V and 8 bases from J, the junction contained 13 bases not matched to a gene. The length of the CDR3 is 15 residues. The CDR3 nucleotides read TGTGCCAGCAACAAGGGCGGGGGGCGGTCTGATGAGCAGTTCTTC. This sequence encodes CASNKGGGRSDEQFF.

This clone turned up a few times. The chain joins TRBV7-6 to TRBJ2-7; 9 nucleotides match TRBD1. The CDR3 has 16 residues. CDR1 is SGHVS, CDR2 FNYEAQ, per germline. V shed 6 bases, J shed 4 bases, and the junction held 13 bases outside the gene matches. The CDR3 sequence: CASSPGPRTGVYEQYF. The DNA for the CDR3 is TGTGCCAGCAGTCCTGGGCCCCGGACAGGGGTGTACGAGCAGTACTTC.

The chain is built from TRBV19 and TRBJ2-5, with a weak D call TRBD2 (6 bases). Germline CDR1 and CDR2: LNHDA and SQIVND (reference sequence). With 6 bases removed from V and 5 bases from J, the gap between germline ends came to 13 bases. This CDR3 has 13 residues. CDR3 coding DNA: TGTGCCAGTAGGAAAAGGGCGGGGGAGACCCAGTACTTC. Its translation: CASRKRAGETQYF.

The gene calls are TRBV7-9 and TRBJ2-1; D perhaps matches TRBD2 (5 bases). Germline CDR1 and CDR2: SEHNR and FQNEAQ (reference sequence). CDR3 length: 12 amino acids. Trimming stripped 8 bases from V and 9 bases from J, with 14 bases between. The DNA of the CDR3 is TGTGCCAGCTCCCCCTTTGAGGGTGAGCAGTTCTTC. This encodes CASSPFEGEQFF.

The chain couples TRBV3-1 (or the pseudogene TRBV3-2) to TRBJ2-5, with 12 positions matching TRBD2. The CDR3 has 19 residues. The germline CDR1 and CDR2 sequences are LGHDT and YNNKEL (reference sequence). V trimming: 0 bases; J trimming: 6 bases; junction bases outside the gene matches: 14. CDR3 protein: CASSQDFGSLAGGRQTQYF. CDR3 bases: TGTGCCAGCAGCCAAGATTTTGGATCCCTAGCGGGGGGGCGCCAGACCCAGTACTTC.

The table lists this clone with a count of one. The genes are TRBV5-1 and TRBJ2-1; TRBD2 agrees at 13 bases. The germline gives CDR1 SGHRS, CDR2 YFSETQ. Trimming at V came to 0 bases and at J to 4 bases, leaving 4 bases not matched to a gene. CDR3 length: 17 residues. The CDR3 sequence is CASSLALGLAGYNEQFF. The CDR3 DNA sequence: TGCGCCAGCAGCTTGGCCCTGGGACTAGCGGGATACAATGAGCAGTTCTTC.

Turning to this clone: This CDR3 is also generated by other DNA sequences in the sample. V gene TRBV30 combines with J gene TRBJ1-2; no definite D call. Trimming took off 3 bases at V and 3 bases at J, with 8 bases between the two ends. The CDR3 totals 12 residues. CDR1 is GTSNPN and CDR2 is SVGIG in the germline V gene (reference sequence). The CDR3 DNA is TGTGCCTGGAGCACGGGAGACTATGGCTACACCTTC. It translates to CAWSTGDYGYTF. Combining the CDR3 with reference TRBV30 and TRBJ1-2 gives the whole variable domain SQTIHQWPATLVQPVGSPLSLECTVEGTSNPNLYWYRQAAGRGLQLLFYSVGIGQISSEVPQNLSASRPQDRQFILSSKKLLLSDSGFYLCAWSTGDYGYTFGSGTRLTVV.

The CDR3 coding sequence is TGTGCCAGCTCACTCCGGACAGGGTCTGGCGAGACCCAGTACTTC. Amino acids: CASSLRTGSGETQYF. The chain has TRBV18 and TRBJ2-5; TRBD1 matches at 8 bases. Germline V gene lookup returns CDR1 KGHSH and CDR2 LQKENI. The CDR3 totals 15 residues. Unmatched junction bases numbered 9, after V lost 4 bases and J lost 5 bases.

The chain is built from TRBV27 and TRBJ2-1; D is unresolved. The CDR3 covers 12 residues. Trimming pared 5 bases from V and 9 bases from J, leaving 11 bases between. The germline V gene encodes CDR1 MNHEY and CDR2 SMNVEV (reference sequence). CDR3 in amino acids: CASSRFSSEQFF. CDR3 sequence (DNA): TGTGCCAGCAGTCGATTCTCGAGTGAGCAGTTCTTC.